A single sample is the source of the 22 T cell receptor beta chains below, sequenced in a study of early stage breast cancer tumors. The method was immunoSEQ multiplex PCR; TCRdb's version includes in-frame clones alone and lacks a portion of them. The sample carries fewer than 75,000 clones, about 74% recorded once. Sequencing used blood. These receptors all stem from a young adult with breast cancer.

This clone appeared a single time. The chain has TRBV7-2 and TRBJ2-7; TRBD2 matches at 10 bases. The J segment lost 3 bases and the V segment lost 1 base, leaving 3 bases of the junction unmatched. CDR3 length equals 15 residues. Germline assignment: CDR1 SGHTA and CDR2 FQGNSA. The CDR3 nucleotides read TGTGCCAGCAGCTTAGATAGACTAGCGGGCTACGAGCAGTACTTC. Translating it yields CASSLDRLAGYEQYF.

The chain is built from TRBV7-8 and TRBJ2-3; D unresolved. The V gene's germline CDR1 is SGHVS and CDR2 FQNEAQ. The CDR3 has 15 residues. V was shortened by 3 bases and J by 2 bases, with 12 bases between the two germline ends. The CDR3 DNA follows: TGTGCCAGCAGCTTTGGCGGTTCTTTCACAGATACGCAGTATTTT. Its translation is CASSFGGSFTDTQYF.

CDR3: CASRLQGAGSYEQYF. CDR3 bases: TGTGCCAGCAGGCTACAGGGGGCTGGCTCCTACGAGCAGTACTTC. V is TRBV6-5 and J is TRBJ2-7, with 9 bases that match TRBD1. CDR1 and CDR2 (germline): MNHEY, SVGAGI. This CDR3 is 15 amino acids long. The trim removed 6 bases at V and 0 bases at J, leaving 6 bases unmatched.

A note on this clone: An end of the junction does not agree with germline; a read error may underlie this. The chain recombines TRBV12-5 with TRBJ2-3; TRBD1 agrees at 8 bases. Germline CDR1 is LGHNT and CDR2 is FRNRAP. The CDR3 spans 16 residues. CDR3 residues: CASGLVFSGGTDTQYF. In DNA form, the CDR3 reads TGTGCTAGTGGTTTGGTATTCTCAGGGGGCACTGATACGCAGTATTTT.

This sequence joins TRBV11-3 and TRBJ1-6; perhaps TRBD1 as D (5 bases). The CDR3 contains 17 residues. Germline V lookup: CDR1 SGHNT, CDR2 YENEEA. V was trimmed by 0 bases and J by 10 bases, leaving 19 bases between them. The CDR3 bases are TGTGCCAGCAGCTTAGATTCGAGCCATGTGGGGGACTCACCCCTCCACTTT. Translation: CASSLDSSHVGDSPLHF.

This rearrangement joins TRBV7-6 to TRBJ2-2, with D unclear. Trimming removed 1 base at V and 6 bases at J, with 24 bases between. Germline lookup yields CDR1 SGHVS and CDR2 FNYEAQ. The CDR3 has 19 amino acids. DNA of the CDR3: TGTGCCAGCAGCTTAGTAATTCGTCAGGCCCTGCTGAGATCCGGGGAGCTGTTTTTT. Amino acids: CASSLVIRQALLRSGELFF.

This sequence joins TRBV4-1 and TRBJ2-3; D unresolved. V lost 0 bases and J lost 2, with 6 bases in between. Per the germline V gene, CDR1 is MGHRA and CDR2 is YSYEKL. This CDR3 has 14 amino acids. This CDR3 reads CASSQDHYTDTQYF. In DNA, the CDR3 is TGCGCCAGCAGCCAAGATCACTACACAGATACGCAGTATTTT.

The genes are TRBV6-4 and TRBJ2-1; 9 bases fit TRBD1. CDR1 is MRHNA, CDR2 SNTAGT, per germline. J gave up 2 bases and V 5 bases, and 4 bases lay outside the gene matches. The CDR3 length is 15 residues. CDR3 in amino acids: CASSSGQGTYNEQFF. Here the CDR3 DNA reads TGTGCCAGCAGTTCCGGACAGGGGACCTACAATGAGCAGTTCTTC.

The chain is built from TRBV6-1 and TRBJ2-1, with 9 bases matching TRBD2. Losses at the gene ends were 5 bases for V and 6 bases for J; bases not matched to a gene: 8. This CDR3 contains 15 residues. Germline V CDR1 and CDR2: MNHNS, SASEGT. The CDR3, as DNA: TGTGCCAGCAGTACTTTAGCGGGAGCTGGCAATGAGCAGTTCTTC. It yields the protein CASSTLAGAGNEQFF.

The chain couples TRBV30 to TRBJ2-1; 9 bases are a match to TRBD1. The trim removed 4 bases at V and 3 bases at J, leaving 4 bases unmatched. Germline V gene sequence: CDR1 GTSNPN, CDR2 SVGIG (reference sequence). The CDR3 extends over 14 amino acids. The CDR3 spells CAWNRDRVYNEQFF. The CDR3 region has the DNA TGTGCCTGGAATCGGGACAGGGTCTACAATGAGCAGTTCTTC.

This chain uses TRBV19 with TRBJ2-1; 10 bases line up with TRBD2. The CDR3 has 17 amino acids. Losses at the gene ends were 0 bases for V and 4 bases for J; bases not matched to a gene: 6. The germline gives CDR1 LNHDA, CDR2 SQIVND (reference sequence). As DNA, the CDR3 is TGTGCCAGTAGTATAGATAAGGCTAGCGGGAGTTACAATGAGCAGTTCTTC. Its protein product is CASSIDKASGSYNEQFF. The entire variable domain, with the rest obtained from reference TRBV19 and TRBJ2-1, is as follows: DGGITQSPKYLFRKEGQNVTLSCEQNLNHDAMYWYRQDPGQGLRLIYYSQIVNDFQKGDIAEGYSVSREKKESFPLTVTSAQKNPTAFYLCASSIDKASGSYNEQFFGPGTRLTVL.

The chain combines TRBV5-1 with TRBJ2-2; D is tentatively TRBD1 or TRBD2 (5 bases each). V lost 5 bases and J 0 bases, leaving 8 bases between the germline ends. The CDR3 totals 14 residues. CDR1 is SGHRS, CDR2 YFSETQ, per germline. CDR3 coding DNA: TGCGCCAGCAGGGGGGTCGCGAACACCGGGGAGCTGTTTTTT. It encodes CASRGVANTGELFF.

The chain's CDR3 is CASSLADEQFF. CDR3 nucleotides: TGCGCCAGCAGCCTCGCCGATGAGCAGTTCTTC. The chain joins TRBV5-1 to TRBJ2-1; no clear D. V lost 4 bases, J lost 8 bases, and 7 bases lay in between. Germline CDR1 reads SGHRS; CDR2 reads YFSETQ. This CDR3 spans 11 amino acids. The whole variable domain, remainder taken from reference TRBV5-1 and TRBJ2-1, is KAGVTQTPRYLIKTRGQQVTLSCSPISGHRSVSWYQQTPGQGLQFLFEYFSETQRNKGNFPGRFSGRQFSNSRSEMNVSTLELGDSALYLCASSLADEQFFGPGTRLTVL.

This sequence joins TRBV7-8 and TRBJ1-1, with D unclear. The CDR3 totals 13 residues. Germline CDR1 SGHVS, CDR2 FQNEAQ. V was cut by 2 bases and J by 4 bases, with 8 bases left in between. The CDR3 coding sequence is TGTGCCAGCAGCTTACTCGGGCGCACTGAAGCTTTCTTT. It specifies CASSLLGRTEAFF. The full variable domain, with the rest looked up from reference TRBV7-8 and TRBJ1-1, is GAGVSQSPRYKVAKRGQDVALRCDPISGHVSLFWYQQALGQGPEFLTYFQNEAQLDKSGLPSDRFFAERPEGSVSTLKIQRTQQEDSAVYLCASSLLGRTEAFFGQGTRLTVV.

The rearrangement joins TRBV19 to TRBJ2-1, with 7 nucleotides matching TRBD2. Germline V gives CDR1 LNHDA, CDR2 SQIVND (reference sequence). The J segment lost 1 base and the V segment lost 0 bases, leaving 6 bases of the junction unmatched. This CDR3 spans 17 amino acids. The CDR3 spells CASSIDLASGSYNEQFF. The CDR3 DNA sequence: TGTGCCAGTAGTATAGATCTGGCTAGCGGATCCTACAATGAGCAGTTCTTC.

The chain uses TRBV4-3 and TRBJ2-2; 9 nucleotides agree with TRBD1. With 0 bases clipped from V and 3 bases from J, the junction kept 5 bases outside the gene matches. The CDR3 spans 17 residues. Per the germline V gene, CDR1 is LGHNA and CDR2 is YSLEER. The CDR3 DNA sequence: TGCGCCAGCAGCCAAGATTCCCGGACAGGGGACACCGGGGAGCTGTTTTTT. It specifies CASSQDSRTGDTGELFF.

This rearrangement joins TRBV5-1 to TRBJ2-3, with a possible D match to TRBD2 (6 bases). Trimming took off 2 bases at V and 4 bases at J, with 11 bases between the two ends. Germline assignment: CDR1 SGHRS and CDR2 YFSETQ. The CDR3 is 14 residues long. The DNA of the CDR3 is TGCGCCAGCAGCTTTGTCGGGAGTGCAGATACGCAGTATTTT. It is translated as CASSFVGSADTQYF.

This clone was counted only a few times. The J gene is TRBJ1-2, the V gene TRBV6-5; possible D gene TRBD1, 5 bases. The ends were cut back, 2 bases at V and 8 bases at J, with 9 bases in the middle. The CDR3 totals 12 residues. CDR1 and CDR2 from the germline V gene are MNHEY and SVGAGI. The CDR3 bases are TGTGCCAGCAGTTACGGGGGTAGGGGCTACACCTTC. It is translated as CASSYGGRGYTF.

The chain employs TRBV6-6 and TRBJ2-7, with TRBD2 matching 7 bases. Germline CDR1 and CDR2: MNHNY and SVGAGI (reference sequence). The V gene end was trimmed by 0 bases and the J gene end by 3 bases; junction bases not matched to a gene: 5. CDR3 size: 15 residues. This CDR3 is CASSYSGLRGYEQYF. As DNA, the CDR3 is TGTGCCAGCAGTTACTCGGGACTAAGGGGCTACGAGCAGTACTTC.

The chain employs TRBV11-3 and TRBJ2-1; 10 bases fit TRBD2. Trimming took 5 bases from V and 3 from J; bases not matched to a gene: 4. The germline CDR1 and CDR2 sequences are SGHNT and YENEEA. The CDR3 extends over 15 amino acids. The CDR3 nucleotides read TGTGCCAGCAGCCCTAGCGGGAGTGGCTACAATGAGCAGTTCTTC. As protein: CASSPSGSGYNEQFF.

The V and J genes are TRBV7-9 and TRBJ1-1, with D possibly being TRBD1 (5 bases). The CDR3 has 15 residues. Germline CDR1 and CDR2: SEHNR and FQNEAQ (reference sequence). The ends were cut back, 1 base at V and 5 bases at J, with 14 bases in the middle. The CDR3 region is CASSLDPGGKTEAFF. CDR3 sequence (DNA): TGTGCCAGCAGCTTAGATCCGGGGGGAAAGACTGAAGCTTTCTTT.

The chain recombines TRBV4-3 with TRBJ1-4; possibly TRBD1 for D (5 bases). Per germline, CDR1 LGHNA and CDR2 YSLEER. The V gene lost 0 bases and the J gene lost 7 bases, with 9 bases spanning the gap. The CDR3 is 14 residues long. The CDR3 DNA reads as TGCGCCAGCAGCCAAGAGGGGGGGACTGAAAAACTGTTTTTT. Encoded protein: CASSQEGGTEKLFF.